This passage covers 20 T cell receptor beta chains from one sample sequenced in a study of tumor and adjacent non-tumor tissue in lung cancer. This sample's RNA came from whole unsorted tissue. The library came from three nested PCR rounds adapted from ARM-PCR protocols. Each CDR3 protein gets one entry after TCRdb re-called the multiplex PCR reads with MiXCR. This table holds approximately 120,000 distinct CDR3 sequences, 55% to 75% found once. Sequencing used lung tumor tissue. The receptors originated from a man under 40 with non-small cell lung cancer.

The V and J genes are TRBV7-3 and TRBJ2-5; unclear D gene. Germline lookup yields CDR1 SGHTA and CDR2 FQGTGA. There are 13 residues in the CDR3. Trimming took 1 base from V and 5 from J, leaving 8 bases between them. DNA for the CDR3: TGTGCCAGCAGCTTAATTTCCGGCGAGACCCAGTACTTC. Its protein product is CASSLISGETQYF.

Many counts were recorded for this clonotype. The chain links TRBV14 to TRBJ1-2, with 9 bases fitting TRBD1. Unmatched junction bases numbered 6, after V lost 0 bases and J lost 7 bases. The CDR3 has 15 residues. Looked up from germline, CDR1 is SGHDN and CDR2 is FVKESK. For the CDR3, the DNA is TGTGCCAGCAGCCAAGACGCCACAGGGGGCATTGGCTACACCTTC. This translates into CASSQDATGGIGYTF. The variable domain in full, completed from reference TRBV14 and TRBJ1-2, reads EAGVTQFPSHSVIEKGQTVTLRCDPISGHDNLYWYRRVMGKEIKFLLHFVKESKQDESGMPNNRFLAERTGGTYSTLKVQPAELEDSGVYFCASSQDATGGIGYTFGSGTRLTVV.

With regard to this clonotype: One base away lies a much larger clone, so this may be a sequencing read error. This rearrangement joins TRBV6-5 to TRBJ2-5, with 7 bases lining up with TRBD1. The CDR3 sequence is 15 residues long. Germline CDR1 is MNHEY and CDR2 is SVGAGI. The CDR3 bases are TGTACCAGCAGTTACGGGATACAGGGGTGGGAGACCCAGTACTTC. Residues: CTSSYGIQGWETQYF.

To note about this clonotype: A much larger clone lies a single base off, so this may be a read error. J is TRBJ2-7 and V is TRBV6-6, with D possibly TRBD2 on 6 matching bases. Germline V CDR1 and CDR2: MNHNY, SVGAGI (reference sequence). Deletions cut 8 bases from V and 2 bases from J, with 10 bases between. The CDR3 is 12 amino acids. The CDR3 nucleotides read TGTGCCAGCGGGGACTCCGCCTACGAGCAGTACTTC. Protein: CASGDSAYEQYF.

In regard to this clonotype: Germline is not matched at one junction end, which may reflect a read error. This sequence joins TRBV20-1 and TRBJ2-1; weak D call: TRBD2 (5 bases). Germline values: CDR1 DFQATT, CDR2 SNEGSKA (reference sequence). The CDR3 runs 15 residues. This CDR3 is CNAKRSLSSYNEQFF. The CDR3 DNA follows: TGTAATGCTAAGCGGTCCTTGAGCTCCTACAATGAGCAGTTCTTC.

This clonotype was seen once. Because it lacks the conserved phenylalanine or tryptophan at the end, this CDR3 is likely a read error. This sequence joins TRBV11-3 and TRBJ1-4, with a possible D match to TRBD1 (5 bases). Trimming left V 7 bases short and J 8 bases short, with 14 bases between. Germline loops: CDR1 SGHNT, CDR2 YENEEA. The CDR3 runs to 13 residues. CDR3 nucleotide sequence: TGTGCCAGCAACACCCGGACACAAGAAAAACTGTTTTTG. It specifies CASNTRTQEKLFL.

There are many counts of this clonotype. This chain links TRBV14 with TRBJ2-1; the D is unclear. V lost 0 bases and J 9 bases, leaving 9 bases between the germline ends. CDR3 length: 13 residues. CDR1 and CDR2 from the germline V gene are SGHDN and FVKESK. The CDR3 DNA reads TGTGCCAGCAGCCAAGATATGCGGAGTGAGCAGTTCTTC. This translates into CASSQDMRSEQFF.

The V gene is TRBV28, the J gene TRBJ2-2, with TRBD1 matching 8 bases. Looked up from germline, CDR1 is MDHEN and CDR2 is SYDVKM. The V and J ends lost 10 bases and 4 bases, in that order; junction bases with no gene match: 5. The CDR3 covers 13 residues. In DNA form, the CDR3 reads TGTGCCAACACGACAGGGGTCACCGGGGAGCTGTTTTTT. This codes for CANTTGVTGELFF.

This clonotype has more than one count but fewer than ten. The chain combines TRBV6-1 with TRBJ2-6; D ambiguous. Germline loops: CDR1 MNHNS, CDR2 SASEGT. V shed 2 bases and J shed 0 bases, with 8 bases lying between them. The CDR3 covers 16 residues. The chain's CDR3 is CASSEQDLSGANVLTF. In nucleotides, the CDR3 is TGTGCCAGCAGTGAACAGGACCTCTCTGGGGCCAACGTCCTGACTTTC.

Concerning this clonotype itself: An end of the junction differs from the germline gene, which may be a read error. The CDR3, as DNA: TGTGCCAGTAGCTTGCCGGCGGGGCAGGGGTACAATGAGCAGTTCTTC. Encoded protein: CASSLPAGQGYNEQFF. This chain connects TRBV5-4 to TRBJ2-1, with D perhaps assigned TRBD1 or TRBD2 (6 bases each). The CDR3 is made up of 16 amino acids. CDR1 and CDR2 from the germline V gene are SGHNT and YYREEE (reference sequence).

Comments on this clonotype: An end of the junction differs from the germline gene, which may be a read error. V gene TRBV6-6 combines with J gene TRBJ1-5; 8 bases line up with TRBD1. The CDR3 consists of 14 residues. CDR1 and CDR2 from the germline V gene are MNHNY and SVGAGI (reference sequence). The CDR3 nucleotides are TGTGCCAGCAGTAGAGACAGGGGTGGTCTGCCCCAGCATTTC. As protein: CASSRDRGGLPQHF.

With regard to this clonotype: Just one base apart from a much larger clone, this may be a read error. The chain couples TRBV6-5 to TRBJ2-3, with a tentative D call TRBD1 (6 bases). The CDR3 has 15 residues. CDR1 and CDR2 from the germline V gene are MNHEY and SVGAGI. V was cut by 2 bases and J by 9 bases, with 18 bases left in between. In DNA, the CDR3 is TGTGCCAGCAGTTACGTTGGCAGGGGAATAGACACGCAGTATTTT. It translates to CASSYVGRGIDTQYF.

Regarding this clonotype: A read error may produce the germline difference seen at one junction end. CDR3 residues: CTSSYYGDSSYNEQFF. The CDR3 region has the DNA TGTACCAGCAGTTACTATGGTGACAGCTCCTACAATGAGCAGTTCTTC. The chain employs TRBV6-6 and TRBJ2-1; a weak D match, TRBD1 (5 bases). CDR3 length equals 16 residues. Looked up from germline, CDR1 is MNHNY and CDR2 is SVGAGI (reference sequence).

Only one count was recorded for this clonotype. The chain recombines TRBV20-1 with TRBJ2-5; D unclear. In germline, CDR1 is DFQATT, CDR2 SNEGSKA (reference sequence). Trimming stripped 1 base from V and 5 bases from J, with 11 bases between. The CDR3 runs 13 residues. For the CDR3, the DNA is TGCAGTGCTAGAGTCCTGATAGGTGAGACCCAGTACTTC. This sequence encodes CSARVLIGETQYF.

J is TRBJ1-2 and V is TRBV6-1; 11 bases are shared with TRBD1. The junction had 7 bases not matched to a gene; V was cut back by 8 bases and J by 5 bases. This CDR3 contains 14 residues. The V gene's germline CDR1 is MNHNS and CDR2 SASEGT. This CDR3 reads CASDSGTGGYGYTF. The CDR3 bases are TGTGCCAGCGACTCCGGGACAGGGGGTTATGGCTACACCTTC.

The CDR3 DNA reads as TGTGCCAGCAGTGCCTTGACGACAGGGTACGGAGGGGCCAAAGAGACCCAGTACTTC. Encoded protein: CASSALTTGYGGAKETQYF. This rearrangement joins TRBV12-3 or TRBV12-4 to TRBJ2-5; tentative D call: TRBD1 (7 bases). V was clipped by 5 bases and J by 3 bases, with 28 bases between them. This CDR3 comprises 19 residues.

On this clonotype: A much larger clone sits a single nucleotide away, making a read error possible. The chain is built from TRBV5-1 and TRBJ2-1; D possibly corresponds to TRBD1 (5 bases). Per germline, CDR1 SGHRS and CDR2 YFSETQ. This CDR3 has 16 residues. DNA of the CDR3: TGCACCAGCAGCTCGAGCCTGACAGTTACCTACAATGAGCAGTTCTTC. Protein sequence: CTSSSSLTVTYNEQFF.

This clonotype came up once. A much larger clonotype is one base distant, so this may be a read error. The gene calls are TRBV29-1 and TRBJ1-2; unclear D gene. The CDR3 covers 13 residues. Looked up from germline, CDR1 is SQVTM and CDR2 is ANQGSEA. Trimming cost V 7 bases and J 1 base, with 13 bases left between them. DNA of the CDR3: TGCAGCGGTCTGGACGCCTATAACTATGGCTACACCTTC. It is translated as CSGLDAYNYGYTF.

This clonotype was observed many times. The chain combines TRBV20-1 with TRBJ1-2; no firm D call. Trimming took 0 bases from V and 8 from J, leaving 13 bases between them. CDR3 size: 13 residues. CDR1 is DFQATT, CDR2 SNEGSKA, per germline (reference sequence). The CDR3 region has the DNA TGCAGTGCTAGAGATGGGATGGGTATGGGCTACACCTTC. Translating it yields CSARDGMGMGYTF.

This clonotype has just a few counts. The chain recombines TRBV11-3 with TRBJ1-1; D not certain. The CDR3 is 14 residues long. Germline CDR1 SGHNT, CDR2 YENEEA. Trimming cost V 0 bases and J 7 bases, with 12 bases left between them. The CDR3 region is CASSLEVENIEAFF. CDR3 DNA sequence: TGTGCCAGCAGCTTAGAAGTAGAGAATATTGAAGCTTTCTTT.